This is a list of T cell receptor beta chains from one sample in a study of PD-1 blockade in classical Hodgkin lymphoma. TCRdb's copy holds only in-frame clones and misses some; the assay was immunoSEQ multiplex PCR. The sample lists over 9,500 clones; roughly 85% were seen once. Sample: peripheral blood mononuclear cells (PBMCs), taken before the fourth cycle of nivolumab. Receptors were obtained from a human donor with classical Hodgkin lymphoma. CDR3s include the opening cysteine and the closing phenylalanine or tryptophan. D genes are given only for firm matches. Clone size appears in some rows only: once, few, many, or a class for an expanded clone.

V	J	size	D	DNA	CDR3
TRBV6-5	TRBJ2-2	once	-	TGTGCCAGCAGTTACTCCGTCGGGGGGAACACCGGGGAGCTGTTTTTT	CASSYSVGGNTGELFF
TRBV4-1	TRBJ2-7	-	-	TGCGCCAGCAGCCCACCGGGGCGCTCCTACGAGCAGTACTTC	CASSPPGRSYEQYF
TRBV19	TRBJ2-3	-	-	TGTGCCAGTAGTATTGGGCTAGCGACCACAGATACGCAGTATTTT	CASSIGLATTDTQYF
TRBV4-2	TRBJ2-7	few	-	TGTGCCAGCAGCTTGGCCAATGGACCCGAGCAGTACTTC	CASSLANGPEQYF
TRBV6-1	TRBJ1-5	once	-	TGTGCCAGCTGGAAGACAGAGGCCCCTAATCAGCCCCAGCATTTT	CASWKTEAPNQPQHF
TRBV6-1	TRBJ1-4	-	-	TGTGCCAGCATTCCAGGGCCGGCTAATGAAAAACTGTTTTTT	CASIPGPANEKLFF
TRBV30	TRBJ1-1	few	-	TGTGCCTGGAGAAATCAGGGGAACACTGAAGCTTTCTTT	CAWRNQGNTEAFF
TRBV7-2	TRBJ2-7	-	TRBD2	TGTGCCAGCAGCTACGGACTAGCGGGAGGTGCCGAGCAGTACTTC	CASSYGLAGGAEQYF
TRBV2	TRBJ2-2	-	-	TGTGCCAGCAGTGAAGTTAGTCTGGTGTCAGCGAACACCGGGGAGCTGTTTTTT	CASSEVSLVSANTGELFF
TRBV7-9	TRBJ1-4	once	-	TGTGCCAGCAGCGATCAGGGTGTTGTAACTAATGAAAAACTGTTTTTT	CASSDQGVVTNEKLFF
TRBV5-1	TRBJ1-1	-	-	TGCGCCAGCAGCTTGTACCGGGGTTGGGCTTTCTTT	CASSLYRGWAFF
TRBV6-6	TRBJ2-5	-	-	TGTGCCAGCAGTTACCGACGGACATCCCAAGAGACCCAGTACTTC	CASSYRRTSQETQYF
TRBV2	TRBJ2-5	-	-	TGTGCCAGCAGTGGTAACTATCTTCAAGAGACCCAGTACTTC	CASSGNYLQETQYF
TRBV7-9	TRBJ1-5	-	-	TGTGCCAGCAGCTTAGCGTTAGGGGACAATCAGCCCCAGCATTTT	CASSLALGDNQPQHF
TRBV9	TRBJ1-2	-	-	TGTGCCAGCAGCCCCCAGGAGGGGGTAGGTGGCTACACCTTC	CASSPQEGVGGYTF
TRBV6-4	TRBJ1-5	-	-	TGTGCCAGCAGCTCGGGACCGACAAATCAGCCCCAGCATTTT	CASSSGPTNQPQHF
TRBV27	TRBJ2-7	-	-	TGTGCCAGCGGCTGGCCGGGACTGGCCTACGAGCAGTACTTC	CASGWPGLAYEQYF
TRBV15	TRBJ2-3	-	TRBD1	TGTGCCACCAGCAGAGGACCTCCGGGACAGGGAACCGATACGCAGTATTTT	CATSRGPPGQGTDTQYF
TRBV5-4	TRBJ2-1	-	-	TGTGCCAGCAGCCCGGGGCGGTCCTACAATGAGCAGTTCTTC	CASSPGRSYNEQFF
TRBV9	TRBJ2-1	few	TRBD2	TGTGCCAGCAGCCACTCCAGCGGGAGGGCAAACTACAATGAGCAGTTCTTC	CASSHSSGRANYNEQFF
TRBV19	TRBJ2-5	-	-	TGTGCCAGTACAGTAAGCGGACAAGAGACCCAGTACTTC	CASTVSGQETQYF
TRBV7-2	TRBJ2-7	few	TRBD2	TGTGCCAGCAGCCGGACTAGCGGGAGATACGAGCAGTACTTC	CASSRTSGRYEQYF
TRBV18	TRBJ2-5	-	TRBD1	TGTGCCAGCTCCGTGACAGGGCCCCAAGAGACCCAGTACTTC	CASSVTGPQETQYF
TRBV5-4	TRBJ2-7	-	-	TGTGCCAGCAGCCCCAGGGGCGGGGGCCCCTACGAGCAGTACTTC	CASSPRGGGPYEQYF
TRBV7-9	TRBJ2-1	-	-	TGTGCCAGCAGCTTCGGGGCCCTAGAGTTCGATGAGCAGTTCTTC	CASSFGALEFDEQFF
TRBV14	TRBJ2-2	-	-	TGTGCCAGCAGCCAAGGGCCCAGCGGTAGGCGACGGAGAATGTCCGGGGAGCTGTTTTTT	CASSQGPSGRRRRMSGELFF
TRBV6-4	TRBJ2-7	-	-	TGTGCCACCGGGGAAGAGCAGTACTTC	CATGEEQYF
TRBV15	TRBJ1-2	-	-	TGTGCCACCAGCCCAGGGTTTGGGCCAGAATACTATGGCTACACCTTC	CATSPGFGPEYYGYTF
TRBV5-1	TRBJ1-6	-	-	TGCGCCAGCAGCCTATGGGACACCGGTAATTCACCCCTCCACTTT	CASSLWDTGNSPLHF
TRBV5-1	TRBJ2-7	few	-	TGCGCCAGCAGCTTGGTTGGCAGAGCCCATGAGGGGCAGTACTTC	CASSLVGRAHEGQYF
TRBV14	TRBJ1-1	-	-	TGTGCCAGCAGCGAACCCAATCACATACGGGCGCACACTGAAGCTTTCTTT	CASSEPNHIRAHTEAFF
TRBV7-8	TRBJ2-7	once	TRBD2	TGTGCCAGCAGCCCCTTTTTAGCGGGGGCCCCTTCCTACGAGCAGTACTTC	CASSPFLAGAPSYEQYF
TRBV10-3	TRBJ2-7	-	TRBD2	TGTGCCGCAGGGACTAGCTTAGCCGAGCAGTACTTC	CAAGTSLAEQYF
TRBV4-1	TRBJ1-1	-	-	TGCGCCAGCAGCCACCCGGGACATCCGGAGGTGTTCGGAGCTTTCTTT	CASSHPGHPEVFGAFF
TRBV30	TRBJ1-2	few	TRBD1	TGTGCCTGGAGTTATCTTAGTGGGACAGACTCCCGATTTAGCTATGGCTACACCTTC	CAWSYLSGTDSRFSYGYTF
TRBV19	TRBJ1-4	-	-	TGTGCCAGTAGTATACAGGCAGGGGATGAAAAACTGTTTTTT	CASSIQAGDEKLFF
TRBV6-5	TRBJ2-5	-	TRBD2	TGTGCCAGCAGTTACGTAGCGGGTCGATACCAAGAGACCCAGTACTTC	CASSYVAGRYQETQYF
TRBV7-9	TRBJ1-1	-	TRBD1	TGTGCCATCCCAAGGGGGCGTGGGATAAACATGAACACTGAAGCTTTCTTT	CAIPRGRGINMNTEAFF
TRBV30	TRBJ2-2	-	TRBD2	TGTGCCTGGAGTCGGACTAGCGGGAGGCTGAGGACCGGGGAGCTGTTTTTT	CAWSRTSGRLRTGELFF
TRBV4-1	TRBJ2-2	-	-	TGCGCCAGCAGCCAAGATCCAGCAGATACCGGGGAGCTGTTTTTT	CASSQDPADTGELFF
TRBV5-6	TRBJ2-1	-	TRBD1	TGTGCCAGCAGCTTGGCCGGGACAGGGATCAATGAGCAGTTCTTC	CASSLAGTGINEQFF
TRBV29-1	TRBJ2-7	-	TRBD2	TGCAGCGTCGGAACACTCGGGGTAGCGGGGTCCTACGAGCAGTACTTC	CSVGTLGVAGSYEQYF
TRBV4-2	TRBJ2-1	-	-	TGTGCCAGCAGCCGAACCGGGACGCAATCCTACAATGAGCAGTTCTTC	CASSRTGTQSYNEQFF
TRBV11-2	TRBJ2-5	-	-	TGTGCCAGCAGTTACGACAGCCACCAAGAGACCCAGTACTTC	CASSYDSHQETQYF
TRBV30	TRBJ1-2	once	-	TGTGCCTGGATTTGGGGGGAGGGCTATGGCTACACCTTC	CAWIWGEGYGYTF
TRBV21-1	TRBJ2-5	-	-	TGTGCCAGCAGCAAAGCGGAGATTGGACTCGCCCAAAGGGAGACCCAGTACTTC	CASSKAEIGLAQRETQYF
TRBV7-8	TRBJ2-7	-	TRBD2	TGTGCCAGCAGCATAGGACTAGCGGGTGGCTTCTACGAGCAGTACTTC	CASSIGLAGGFYEQYF